The rows below give T cell receptor beta chains drawn from one sample of a study of T cells after yellow fever vaccination. TCRdb fed the 5' RACE reads into MiXCR, producing one record per CDR3 protein. The sample consists of about 310,000 distinct CDR3 sequences, around 3.6% of them appearing once. This material consisted of PBMCs, taken on the day of the yellow fever booster vaccination. These receptor sequences come from a man between 18 and 29 years old who received the YFV17D yellow fever vaccine. The CDR3 runs from the conserved cysteine through the conserved F or W. D genes are given only for firm matches. Expanded clones are given a class, and other clones once, few, many or no size at all.

CASSLQPSSYNEQFF	TGTGCCAGCAGCCTCCAGCCCAGCTCCTACAATGAGCAGTTCTTC	TRBV7-2	TRBJ2-1	many	NA
CASSPALGVDTQYF	TGTGCCAGCAGCCCAGCCCTGGGAGTAGATACGCAGTATTTT	TRBV5-4	TRBJ2-3	many	NA
CASRGGAKNIQYF	TGTGCCAGCCGGGGGGGTGCCAAAAACATTCAGTACTTC	TRBV2	TRBJ2-4	many	TRBD2
CASSSDWNTEAFF	TGTGCCAGCAGCTCCGACTGGAACACTGAAGCTTTCTTT	TRBV7-2	TRBJ1-1	many	NA
CASSLLATSGANVLTF	TGTGCCAGCAGCTTATTAGCCACCTCTGGGGCCAACGTCCTGACTTTC	TRBV7-8	TRBJ2-6	NA	NA
CASSPLPAGGSTDTQYF	TGTGCCAGCAGTCCCCTCCCCGCGGGGGGCAGCACAGATACGCAGTATTTT	TRBV28	TRBJ2-3	many	TRBD2
CASSFGSSFTLHF	TGTGCCAGCAGCTTTGGAAGTTCCTTTACCCTCCACTTT	TRBV7-9	TRBJ1-6	many	NA
CASSQEKGGNSPLHF	TGCGCCAGCAGCCAAGAAAAAGGGGGAAATTCACCCCTCCACTTT	TRBV4-3	TRBJ1-6	few	NA
CASTRGLSIEAFF	TGTGCCAGCACCAGGGGCCTCTCGATTGAAGCTTTCTTT	TRBV2	TRBJ1-1	many	NA
CAITPGLGGGDTQYF	TGTGCCATCACCCCGGGACTAGGAGGGGGAGATACGCAGTATTTT	TRBV10-3	TRBJ2-3	few	TRBD2
CASSPPTREEAFF	TGTGCCAGCTCACCACCCACTCGTGAGGAAGCTTTCTTT	TRBV18	TRBJ1-1	many	NA
CAWSPPGGGPYEQYF	TGTGCCTGGAGCCCCCCGGGAGGGGGGCCGTACGAGCAGTACTTC	TRBV30	TRBJ2-7	few	TRBD2
CASSPWTGNWANIQYF	TGCGCCAGCAGCCCATGGACAGGGAATTGGGCAAACATTCAGTACTTC	TRBV5-1	TRBJ2-4	few	TRBD1
CASSVRVRQPQHF	TGTGCCAGCAGCGTCAGGGTGCGTCAGCCCCAGCATTTT	TRBV7-2	TRBJ1-5	NA	NA
CASSPTRGGSDTQYF	TGTGCCAGCAGTCCAACTCGAGGGGGTTCAGATACGCAGTATTTT	TRBV7-8	TRBJ2-3	many	NA
CASSSSGTISYEQYF	TGTGCCAGCAGTTCGTCCGGGACTATCTCCTACGAGCAGTACTTC	TRBV6-6	TRBJ2-7	many	TRBD2
CASTPGPTDTQYF	TGTGCCAGCACCCCAGGTCCCACAGATACGCAGTATTTT	TRBV28	TRBJ2-3	many	NA